The next 4 T cell receptor beta chains were all read from a single sample in a study of cytotoxic CD8 clonotypes in ibrutinib-treated CLL. Libraries were prepared by immunoSEQ multiplex PCR; TCRdb keeps only in-frame clonotypes and omits some of them. The sample contains over 150,000 clones, 81% of which appear only once. Sequencing used PBMCs, obtained after 12 months of ibrutinib treatment. Source of these receptors: a human donor with chronic lymphocytic leukemia.

The chain combines TRBV7-8 with TRBJ2-3; possibly TRBD1 for D (5 bases). The CDR3 length is 15 residues. CDR1 and CDR2 (germline): SGHVS, FQNEAQ. Trimming cost V 1 base and J 10 bases, with 18 bases left between them. CDR3 sequence reads: CASSLVRQGNEAQYF. The CDR3 DNA reads as TGTGCCAGCAGCTTAGTGAGGCAGGGAAACGAGGCGCAGTATTTT.

The sample holds one count of this clone. The chain recombines TRBV11-2 with TRBJ2-4; D unresolved. The V gene lost 0 bases and the J gene lost 0 bases, with 9 bases spanning the gap. The germline CDR1 and CDR2 sequences are SGHAT and FQNNGV. The CDR3 consists of 16 residues. The CDR3 nucleotides read TGTGCCAGCAGCTTAGACAGCCCAATAGCCAAAAACATTCAGTACTTC. This encodes CASSLDSPIAKNIQYF.

The CDR3 bases are TGTGCCAGCAGACTAACAAGGGATCGAGAGACCCAGTACTTC. Translation gives CASRLTRDRETQYF. The chain links TRBV7-8 to TRBJ2-5, with D unresolved. The CDR3 spans 14 residues. Germline CDR1 SGHVS, CDR2 FQNEAQ. Trimming took off 6 bases at V and 4 bases at J, with 15 bases between the two ends.

The V call is TRBV5-4, the J call TRBJ2-3; D gene ambiguous. Trimming took 0 bases from V and 3 from J, leaving 8 bases between them. This CDR3 has 14 amino acids. Germline values: CDR1 SGHNT, CDR2 YYREEE (reference sequence). Here the CDR3 reads CASSLGGRTDTQYF. CDR3 nucleotide sequence: TGTGCCAGCAGCTTGGGGGGTAGAACAGATACGCAGTATTTT.